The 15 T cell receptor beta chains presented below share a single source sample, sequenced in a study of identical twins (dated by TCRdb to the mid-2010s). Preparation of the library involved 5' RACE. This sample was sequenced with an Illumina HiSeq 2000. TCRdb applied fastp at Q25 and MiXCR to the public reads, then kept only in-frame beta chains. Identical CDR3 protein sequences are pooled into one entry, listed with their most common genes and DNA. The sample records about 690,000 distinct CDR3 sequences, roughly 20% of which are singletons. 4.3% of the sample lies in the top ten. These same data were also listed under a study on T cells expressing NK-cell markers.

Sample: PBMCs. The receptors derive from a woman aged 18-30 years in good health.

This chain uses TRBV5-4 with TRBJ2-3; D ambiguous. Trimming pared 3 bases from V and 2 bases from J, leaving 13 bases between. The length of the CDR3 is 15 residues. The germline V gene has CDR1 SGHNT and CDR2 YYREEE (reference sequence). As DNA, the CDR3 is TGTGCCAGCAGCTCGACTCGATATACCACAGATACGCAGTATTTT. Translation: CASSSTRYTTDTQYF.

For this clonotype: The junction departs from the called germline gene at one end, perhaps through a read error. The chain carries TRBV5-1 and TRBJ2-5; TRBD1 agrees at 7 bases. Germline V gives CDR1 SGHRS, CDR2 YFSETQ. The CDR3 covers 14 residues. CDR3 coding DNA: TGCGACAGCAGCGTGACAGGGATCCAAGAGACCCAGTACTTC. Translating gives CDSSVTGIQETQYF.

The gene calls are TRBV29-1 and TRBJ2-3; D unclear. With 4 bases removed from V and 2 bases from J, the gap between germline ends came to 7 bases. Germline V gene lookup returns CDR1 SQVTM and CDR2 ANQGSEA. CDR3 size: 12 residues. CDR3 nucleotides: TGCAGCGTTGTCCGCTCCACAGATACGCAGTATTTT. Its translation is CSVVRSTDTQYF.

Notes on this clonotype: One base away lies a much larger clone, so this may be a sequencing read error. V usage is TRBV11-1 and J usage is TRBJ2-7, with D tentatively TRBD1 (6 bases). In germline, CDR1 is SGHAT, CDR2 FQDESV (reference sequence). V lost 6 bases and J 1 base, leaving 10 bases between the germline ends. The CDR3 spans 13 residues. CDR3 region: CASSVGQSYEQYF. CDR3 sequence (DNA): TGTGCCAGCAGTGTCGGACAGTCCTACGAGCAGTACTTC.

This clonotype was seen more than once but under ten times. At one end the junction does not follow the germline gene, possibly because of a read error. CDR3 loop: CASSITGGSSYEQYF. The CDR3 nucleotides read TGTGCCAGCAGCATAACAGGGGGCTCCTCCTACGAGCAGTACTTC. The V call is TRBV7-3, the J call TRBJ2-7; TRBD1 matches 9 bases. Germline CDR1 reads SGHTA; CDR2 reads FQGTGA. This CDR3 is 15 amino acids long.

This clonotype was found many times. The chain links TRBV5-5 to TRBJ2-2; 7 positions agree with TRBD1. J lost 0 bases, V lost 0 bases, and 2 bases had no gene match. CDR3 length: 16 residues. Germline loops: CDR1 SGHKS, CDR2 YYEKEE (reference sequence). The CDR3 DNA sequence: TGTGCCAGCAGCTTGGCCGGGACAGCGAACACCGGGGAGCTGTTTTTT. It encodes CASSLAGTANTGELFF.

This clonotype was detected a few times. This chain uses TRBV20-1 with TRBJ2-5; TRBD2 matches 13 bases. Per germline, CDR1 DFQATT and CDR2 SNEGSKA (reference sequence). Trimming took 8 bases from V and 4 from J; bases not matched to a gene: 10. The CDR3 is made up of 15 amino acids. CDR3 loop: CSRKKTSGRGETQYF. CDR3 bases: TGCAGTCGTAAGAAAACTAGCGGGAGGGGAGAGACCCAGTACTTC.

In DNA, the CDR3 is TGTGCCAGCAGCCCCAGGGACAGGTTAAACACCGGGGAGCTGTTTTTT. This encodes CASSPRDRLNTGELFF. This chain connects TRBV7-9 to TRBJ2-2; 8 bases map to TRBD1. Germline V gives CDR1 SEHNR, CDR2 FQNEAQ (reference sequence). V was pared by 5 bases and J by 2 bases, with 7 bases of the junction left unmatched. There are 16 residues in the CDR3.

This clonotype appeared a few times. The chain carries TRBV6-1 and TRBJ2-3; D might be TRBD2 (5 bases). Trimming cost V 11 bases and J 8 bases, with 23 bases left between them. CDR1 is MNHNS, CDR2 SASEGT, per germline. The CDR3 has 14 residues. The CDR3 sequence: CASRKGSGYSTQYF. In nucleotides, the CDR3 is TGTGCCTCCCGGAAAGGCAGCGGATACTCTACGCAGTATTTT.

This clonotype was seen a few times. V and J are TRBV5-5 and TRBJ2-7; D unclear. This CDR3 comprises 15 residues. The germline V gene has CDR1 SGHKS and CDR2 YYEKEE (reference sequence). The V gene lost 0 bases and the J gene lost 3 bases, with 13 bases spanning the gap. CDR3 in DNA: TGTGCCAGCAGCTTGGTAGGTCGTCTCAACTACGAGCAGTACTTC. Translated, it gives CASSLVGRLNYEQYF.

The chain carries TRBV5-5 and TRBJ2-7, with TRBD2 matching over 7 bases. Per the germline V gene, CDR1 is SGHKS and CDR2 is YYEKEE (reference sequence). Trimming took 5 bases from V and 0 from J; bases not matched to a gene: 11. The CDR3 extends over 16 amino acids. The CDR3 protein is CASRLTSARSSYEQYF. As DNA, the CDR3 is TGTGCCAGCAGATTAACTAGCGCCAGGAGCTCCTACGAGCAGTACTTC.

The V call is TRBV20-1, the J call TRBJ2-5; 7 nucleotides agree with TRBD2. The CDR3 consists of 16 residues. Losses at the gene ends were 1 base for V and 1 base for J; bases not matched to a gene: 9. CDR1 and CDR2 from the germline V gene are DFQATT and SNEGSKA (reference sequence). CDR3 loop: CSARARLAKAQETQYF. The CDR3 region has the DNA TGCAGTGCTAGAGCGAGACTAGCAAAAGCCCAAGAGACCCAGTACTTC.

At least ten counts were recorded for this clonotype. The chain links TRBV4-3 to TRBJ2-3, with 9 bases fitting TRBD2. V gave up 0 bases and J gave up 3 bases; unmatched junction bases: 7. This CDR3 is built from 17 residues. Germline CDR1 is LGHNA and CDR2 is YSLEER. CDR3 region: CASSQDPAGGPTDTQYF. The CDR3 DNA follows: TGCGCCAGCAGCCAAGATCCTGCGGGAGGGCCAACAGATACGCAGTATTTT.

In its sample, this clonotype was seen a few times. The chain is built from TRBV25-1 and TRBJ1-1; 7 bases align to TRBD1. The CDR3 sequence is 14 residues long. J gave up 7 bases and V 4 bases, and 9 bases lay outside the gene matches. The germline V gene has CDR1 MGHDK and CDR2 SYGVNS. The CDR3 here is CASSGTGSFFEAFF. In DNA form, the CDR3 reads TGTGCCAGCAGTGGGACAGGTTCCTTCTTTGAAGCTTTCTTT.

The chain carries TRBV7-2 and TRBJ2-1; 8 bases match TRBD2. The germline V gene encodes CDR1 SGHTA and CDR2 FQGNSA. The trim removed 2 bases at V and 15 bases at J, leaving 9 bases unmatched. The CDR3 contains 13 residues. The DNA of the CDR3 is TGTGCCAGCAGCTTAATGCCCGGGACTAGACTGTTCTTC. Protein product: CASSLMPGTRLFF.